This TCR beta chain emerged from a study of T cell responses to AZD1222 COVID-19 vaccine. Across the study: Second-dose timings of about 4 or about 12 weeks were pooled. Whole-study findings and limits: Sampled repertoires all dated from after the peak T cell response. AZD1222 recipients seropositive at baseline numbered only six or seven. Donors in the cohort were predominantly white British and more often female, and clonal diversity was possibly underestimated.

As for this clone: The antigen is undetermined.

TCRdb keeps only in-frame clones here, not all; method: immunoSEQ multiplex PCR. Found here are about 130,000 clones, approximately 91% of them singletons; the top ten hold around 1.6%. Trimming took 4 bases from V and 2 from J; bases not matched to a gene: 9. CDR1 is SGHDT and CDR2 is YYEEEE in the germline V gene. The CDR3 contains 15 residues. The clonotype originates from an adult in good health. The source was peripheral blood, collected on day 0 of AZD1222 vaccination. The gene calls are TRBV5-6 and TRBJ2-7; the match to TRBD1 covers 7 bases. CDR3 bases: TGTGCCAGCAGCCGAAGTTGGACAGGAACCTACGAGCAGTACTTC. It specifies CASSRSWTGTYEQYF.